The clone carrying this T cell receptor beta chain was found a few times. Its antigen is as yet unknown. One entry per CDR3 protein results from TCRdb running MiXCR on the RT-PCR reads. The sample includes roughly 180,000 distinct CDR3 sequences, about 9.3% of them seen just once. This specimen belongs to a study of response to subunit inactivated influenza vaccine. Study-level results: Authors suggested that a seasonal influenza vaccination recruits few new T cells each time.

Germline CDR1 LGHDT, CDR2 YNNKEL (reference sequence). The CDR3 contains 13 residues. V lost 4 bases and J lost 9; bases outside the gene matches: 6. This TCR was sampled from a middle-aged man who received an inactivated influenza vaccine. The sample in question was non-naive T cells sorted from PBMCs, obtained on the day of vaccination. This sequence joins TRBV3-1 and TRBJ2-3; 8 positions agree with TRBD2. CDR3 in DNA: TGTGCCAGCAGCCTCTCTCGGGAGGGGACGCAGTATTTT. Translated, it gives CASSLSREGTQYF.